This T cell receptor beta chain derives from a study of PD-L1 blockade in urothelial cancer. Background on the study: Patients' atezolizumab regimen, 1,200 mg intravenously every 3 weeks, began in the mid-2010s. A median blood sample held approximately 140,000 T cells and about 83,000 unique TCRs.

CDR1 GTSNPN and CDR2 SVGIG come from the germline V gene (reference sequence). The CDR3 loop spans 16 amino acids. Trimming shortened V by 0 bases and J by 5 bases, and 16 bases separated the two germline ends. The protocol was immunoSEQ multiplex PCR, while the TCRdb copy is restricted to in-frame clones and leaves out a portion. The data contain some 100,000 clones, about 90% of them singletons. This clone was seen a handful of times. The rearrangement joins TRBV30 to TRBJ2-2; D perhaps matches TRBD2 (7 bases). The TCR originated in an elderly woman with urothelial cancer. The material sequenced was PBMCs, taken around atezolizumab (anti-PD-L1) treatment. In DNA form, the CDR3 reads TGTGCCTGGAGTGTACTCGCGGGGGCGGGGACCGGGGAGCTGTTTTTT. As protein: CAWSVLAGAGTGELFF.